This T cell receptor (beta chain) stems from a study of cytotoxic CD8 clonotypes in ibrutinib-treated CLL. The wider study: After treatment lasting a median about twelve months, range 6 to 36, response samples were collected. On average, each sample had about 250,000 productive templates and under 95,000 productive rearrangements. Study-wide results and caveats: Ibrutinib response saw clonality rise, and progression saw it return toward baseline.

Depth targeted 1 in 200,000 to 1 in 1 million T cells, averaging roughly 9.7x coverage per clonotype. The data were produced by immunoSEQ multiplex PCR, yet TCRdb's version contains in-frame clones alone and is incomplete. The sample includes some 23,000 clones, 55% to 70% seen only once; the top ten take roughly 50%. As concerns this clone: The target antigen is unknown.

CDR1 is MNHEY, CDR2 SMNVEV, per germline (reference sequence). V was trimmed by 2 bases and J by 6 bases, leaving 14 bases between them. There are 16 residues in the CDR3. Here the sequenced sample was PBMCs, taken at disease progression, from a patient treated with ibrutinib. This clonotype was obtained from a human donor with chronic lymphocytic leukemia. The gene calls are TRBV27 and TRBJ1-6, with a possible D match to TRBD1 (5 bases). The CDR3 region is CASSLEGSGRNSPLHF. CDR3 coding DNA: TGTGCCAGCAGTTTAGAGGGTTCAGGGCGTAATTCACCCCTCCACTTT.